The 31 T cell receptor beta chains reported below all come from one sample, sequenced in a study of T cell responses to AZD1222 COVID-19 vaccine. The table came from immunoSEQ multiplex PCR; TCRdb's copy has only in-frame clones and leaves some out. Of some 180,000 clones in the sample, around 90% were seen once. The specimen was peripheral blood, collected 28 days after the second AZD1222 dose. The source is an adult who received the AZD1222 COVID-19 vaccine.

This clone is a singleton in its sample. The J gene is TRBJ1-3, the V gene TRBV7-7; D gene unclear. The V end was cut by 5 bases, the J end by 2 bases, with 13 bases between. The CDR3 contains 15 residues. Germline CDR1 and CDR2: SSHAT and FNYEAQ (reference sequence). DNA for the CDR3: TGTGCCAGCAGCCTTGACCCTAGTCCTGGAAACACCATATATTTT. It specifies CASSLDPSPGNTIYF.

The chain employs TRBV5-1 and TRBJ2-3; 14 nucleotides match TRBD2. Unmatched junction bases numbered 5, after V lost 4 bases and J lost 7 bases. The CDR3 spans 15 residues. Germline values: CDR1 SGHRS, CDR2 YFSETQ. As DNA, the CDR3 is TGCGCCAGCAGCCCGGGACTAGCGGGAGCTTATACGCAGTATTTT. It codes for CASSPGLAGAYTQYF.

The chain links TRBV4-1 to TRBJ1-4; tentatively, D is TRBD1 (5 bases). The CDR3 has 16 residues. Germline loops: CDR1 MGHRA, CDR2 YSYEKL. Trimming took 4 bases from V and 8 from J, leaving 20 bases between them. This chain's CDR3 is CASSRLPDLRDEKLFF. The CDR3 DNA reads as TGCGCCAGCAGCCGCCTACCGGATCTTAGGGACGAAAAACTGTTTTTT.

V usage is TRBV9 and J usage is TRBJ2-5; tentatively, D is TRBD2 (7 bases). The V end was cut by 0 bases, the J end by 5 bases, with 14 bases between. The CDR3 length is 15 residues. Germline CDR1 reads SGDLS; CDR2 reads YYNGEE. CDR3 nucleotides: TGTGCCAGCAGCGTAGGCTCGGGGGGCTGGGAGACCCAGTACTTC. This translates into CASSVGSGGWETQYF.

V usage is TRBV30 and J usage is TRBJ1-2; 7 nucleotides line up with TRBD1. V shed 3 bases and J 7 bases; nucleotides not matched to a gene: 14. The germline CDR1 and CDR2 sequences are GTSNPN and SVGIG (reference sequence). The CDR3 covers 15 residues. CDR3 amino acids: CAWRANLWAGGGYTF. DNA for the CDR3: TGTGCCTGGAGGGCAAATCTCTGGGCAGGGGGTGGCTACACCTTC. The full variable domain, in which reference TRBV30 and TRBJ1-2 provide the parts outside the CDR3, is SQTIHQWPATLVQPVGSPLSLECTVEGTSNPNLYWYRQAAGRGLQLLFYSVGIGQISSEVPQNLSASRPQDRQFILSSKKLLLSDSGFYLCAWRANLWAGGGYTFGSGTRLTVV.

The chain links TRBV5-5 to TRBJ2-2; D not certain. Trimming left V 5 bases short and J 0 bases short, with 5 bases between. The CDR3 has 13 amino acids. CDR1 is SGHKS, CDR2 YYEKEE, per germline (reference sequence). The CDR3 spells CASRNTNTGELFF. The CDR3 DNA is TGTGCCAGCAGGAACACGAACACCGGGGAGCTGTTTTTT.

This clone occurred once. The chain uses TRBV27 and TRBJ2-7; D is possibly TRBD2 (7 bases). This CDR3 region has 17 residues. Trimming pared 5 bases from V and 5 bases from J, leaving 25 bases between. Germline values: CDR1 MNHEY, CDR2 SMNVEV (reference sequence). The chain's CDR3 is CASSRSISGGTRDEQYF. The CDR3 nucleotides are TGTGCCAGCAGTCGCTCTATTTCGGGGGGCACTCGAGACGAGCAGTACTTC.

CDR3 nucleotides: TGTGCCAGTAGTATTTATATCGGGGGTACGAACACCGGGGAGCTGTTTTTT. This translates into CASSIYIGGTNTGELFF. The rearrangement joins TRBV19 to TRBJ2-2; D may be TRBD2 (6 bases). V shed 3 bases and J shed 0 bases, with 14 bases lying between them. Germline-derived CDR1 and CDR2 are LNHDA and SQIVND (reference sequence). The CDR3 covers 17 residues.

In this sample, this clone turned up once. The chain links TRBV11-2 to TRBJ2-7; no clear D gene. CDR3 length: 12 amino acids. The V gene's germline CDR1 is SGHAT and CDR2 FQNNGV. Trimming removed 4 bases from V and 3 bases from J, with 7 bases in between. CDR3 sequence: CASSSGRYEQYF. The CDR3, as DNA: TGTGCCAGCAGCTCCGGGCGCTACGAGCAGTACTTC.

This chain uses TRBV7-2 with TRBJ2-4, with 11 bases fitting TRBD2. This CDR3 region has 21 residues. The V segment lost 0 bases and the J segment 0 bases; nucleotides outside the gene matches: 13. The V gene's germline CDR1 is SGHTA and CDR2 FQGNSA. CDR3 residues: CASSLAQWLAGGIKAKNIQYF. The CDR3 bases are TGTGCCAGCAGCTTAGCGCAATGGCTAGCGGGGGGCATTAAAGCCAAAAACATTCAGTACTTC.

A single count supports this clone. CDR3 nucleotides: TGTGCCTGGTCCGACTTAAGCGGGAGGGCCGCGGAGACCCAGTACTTC. It translates to CAWSDLSGRAAETQYF. The genes are TRBV30 and TRBJ2-5, with 10 nucleotides matching TRBD2. The CDR3 contains 16 residues. The germline V gene has CDR1 GTSNPN and CDR2 SVGIG (reference sequence). The V gene end was trimmed by 5 bases and the J gene end by 5 bases; junction bases not matched to a gene: 14.

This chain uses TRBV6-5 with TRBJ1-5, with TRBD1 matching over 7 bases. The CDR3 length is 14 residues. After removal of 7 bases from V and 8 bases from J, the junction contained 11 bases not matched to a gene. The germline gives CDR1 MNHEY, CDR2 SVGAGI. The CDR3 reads CASTLQGSREPQHF. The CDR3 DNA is TGTGCCAGCACCTTACAGGGGTCGCGGGAGCCCCAGCATTTT.

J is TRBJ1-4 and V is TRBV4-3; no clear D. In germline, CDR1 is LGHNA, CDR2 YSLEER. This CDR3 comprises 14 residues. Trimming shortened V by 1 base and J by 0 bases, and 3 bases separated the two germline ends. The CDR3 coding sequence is TGCGCCAGCAGCCAAGGGGCAACTAATGAAAAACTGTTTTTT. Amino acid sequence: CASSQGATNEKLFF.

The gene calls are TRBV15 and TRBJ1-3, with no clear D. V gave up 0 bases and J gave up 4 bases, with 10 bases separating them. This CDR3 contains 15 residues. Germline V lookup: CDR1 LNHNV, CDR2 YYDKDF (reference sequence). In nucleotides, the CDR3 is TGTGCCACCAGCAGAGACCGGGCAGCGGGAAACACCATATATTTT. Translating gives CATSRDRAAGNTIYF.

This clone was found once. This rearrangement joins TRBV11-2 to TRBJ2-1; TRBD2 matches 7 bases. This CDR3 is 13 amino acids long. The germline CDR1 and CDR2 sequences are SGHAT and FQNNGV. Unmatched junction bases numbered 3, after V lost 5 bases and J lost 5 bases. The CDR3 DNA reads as TGTGCCAGCAGCCTGGGACTAAACAATGAGCAGTTCTTC. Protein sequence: CASSLGLNNEQFF.

In DNA form, the CDR3 reads TGTGCCAGCTCGTCGGACAGGGGTTCGACCTATGGCTACACCTTC. This translates into CASSSDRGSTYGYTF. The chain uses TRBV18 and TRBJ1-2, with 9 bases identical to TRBD1. The CDR3 extends over 15 amino acids. The junction had 9 bases not matched to a gene; V was cut back by 6 bases and J by 4 bases. Germline V CDR1 and CDR2: KGHSH, LQKENI.

CDR3: CASSPRSGGIDEQFF. In nucleotides, the CDR3 is TGTGCCAGCAGCCCCCGCAGCGGGGGGATCGATGAGCAGTTCTTC. The V gene is TRBV14, the J gene TRBJ2-1; 9 positions agree with TRBD2. The CDR3 is made up of 15 amino acids. V was pared by 4 bases and J by 8 bases, with 9 bases of the junction left unmatched. CDR1 and CDR2 (germline): SGHDN, FVKESK.

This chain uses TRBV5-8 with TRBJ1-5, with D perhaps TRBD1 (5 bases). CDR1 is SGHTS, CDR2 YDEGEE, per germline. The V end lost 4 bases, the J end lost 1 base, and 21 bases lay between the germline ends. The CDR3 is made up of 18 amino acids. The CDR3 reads CASSRYPGRVLSNQPQHF. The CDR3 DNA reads TGTGCCAGCAGCCGATACCCGGGCAGGGTGTTAAGCAATCAGCCCCAGCATTTT.

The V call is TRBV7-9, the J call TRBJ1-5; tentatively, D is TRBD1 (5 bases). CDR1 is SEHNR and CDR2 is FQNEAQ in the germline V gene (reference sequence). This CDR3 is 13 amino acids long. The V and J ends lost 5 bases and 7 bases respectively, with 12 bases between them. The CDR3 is CASSASEGQPQHF. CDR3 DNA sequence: TGTGCCAGCAGCGCGTCTGAGGGGCAGCCCCAGCATTTT.

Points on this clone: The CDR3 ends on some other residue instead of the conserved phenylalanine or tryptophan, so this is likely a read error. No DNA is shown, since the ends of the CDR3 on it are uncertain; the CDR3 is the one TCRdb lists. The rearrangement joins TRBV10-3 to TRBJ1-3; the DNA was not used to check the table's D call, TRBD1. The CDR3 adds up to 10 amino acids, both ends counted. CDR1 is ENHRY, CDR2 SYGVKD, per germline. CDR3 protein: CAIIPGQGST.

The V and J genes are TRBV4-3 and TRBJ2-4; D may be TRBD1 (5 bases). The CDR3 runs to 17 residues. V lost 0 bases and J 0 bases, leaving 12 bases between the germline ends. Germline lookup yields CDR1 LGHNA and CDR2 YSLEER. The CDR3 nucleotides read TGCGCCAGCAGCCAAGATCGACCCGACAGAGCCAAAAACATTCAGTACTTC. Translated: CASSQDRPDRAKNIQYF.

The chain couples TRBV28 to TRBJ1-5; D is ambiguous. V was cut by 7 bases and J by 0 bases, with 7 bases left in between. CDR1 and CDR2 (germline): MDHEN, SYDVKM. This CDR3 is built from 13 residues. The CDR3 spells CASTTDSNQPQHF. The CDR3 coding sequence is TGTGCCAGCACGACGGATAGCAATCAGCCCCAGCATTTT.

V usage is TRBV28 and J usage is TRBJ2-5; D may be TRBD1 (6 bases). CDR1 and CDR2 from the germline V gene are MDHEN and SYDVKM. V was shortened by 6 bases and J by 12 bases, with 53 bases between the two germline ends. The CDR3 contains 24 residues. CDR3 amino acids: CASSPPPRWGRVGGRAETTLEEYF. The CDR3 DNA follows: TGTGCCAGCAGCCCCCCACCGAGGTGGGGGCGCGTGGGCGGTCGGGCTGAGACTACATTAGAGGAGTACTTC.

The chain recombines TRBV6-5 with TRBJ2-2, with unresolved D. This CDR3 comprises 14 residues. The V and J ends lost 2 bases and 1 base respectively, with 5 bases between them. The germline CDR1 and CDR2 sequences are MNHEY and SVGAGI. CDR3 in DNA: TGTGCCAGCAGTTACGGCAGGAACACCGGGGAGCTGTTTTTT. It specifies CASSYGRNTGELFF.

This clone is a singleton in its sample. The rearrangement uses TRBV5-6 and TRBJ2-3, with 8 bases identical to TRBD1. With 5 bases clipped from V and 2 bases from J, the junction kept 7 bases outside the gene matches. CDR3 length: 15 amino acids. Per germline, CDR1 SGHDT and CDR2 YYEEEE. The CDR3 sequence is CASSSPGQDTDTQYF. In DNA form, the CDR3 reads TGTGCCAGCAGTTCCCCGGGACAGGACACAGATACGCAGTATTTT.

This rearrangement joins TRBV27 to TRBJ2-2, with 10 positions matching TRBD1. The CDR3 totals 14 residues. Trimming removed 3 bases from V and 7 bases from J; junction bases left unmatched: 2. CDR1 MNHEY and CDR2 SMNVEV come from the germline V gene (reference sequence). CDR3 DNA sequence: TGTGCCAGCAGTTTGACAGGGGGCAGCGGGGAGCTGTTTTTT. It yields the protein CASSLTGGSGELFF.

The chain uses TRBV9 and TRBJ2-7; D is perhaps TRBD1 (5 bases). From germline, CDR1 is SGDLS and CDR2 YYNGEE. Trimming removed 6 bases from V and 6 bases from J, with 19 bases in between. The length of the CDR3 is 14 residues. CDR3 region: CASTAGPSGAEQYF. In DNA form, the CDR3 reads TGTGCCAGCACCGCCGGGCCCTCTGGGGCCGAGCAGTACTTC.

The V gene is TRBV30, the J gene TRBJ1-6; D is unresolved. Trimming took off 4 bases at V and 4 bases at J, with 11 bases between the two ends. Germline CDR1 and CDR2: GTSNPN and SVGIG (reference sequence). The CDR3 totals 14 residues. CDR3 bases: TGTGCCTGGAAGCTTGGCAAATATAATTCACCCCTCCACTTT. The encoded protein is CAWKLGKYNSPLHF.

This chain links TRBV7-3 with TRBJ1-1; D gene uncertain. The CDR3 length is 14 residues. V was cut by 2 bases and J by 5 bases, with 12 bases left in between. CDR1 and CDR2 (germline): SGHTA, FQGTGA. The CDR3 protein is CASSLASGDTEAFF. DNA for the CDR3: TGTGCCAGCAGCTTAGCTTCGGGAGATACTGAAGCTTTCTTT. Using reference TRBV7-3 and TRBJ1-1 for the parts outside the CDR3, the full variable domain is GAGVSQTPSNKVTEKGKYVELRCDPISGHTALYWYRQSLGQGPEFLIYFQGTGAADDSGLPNDRFFAVRPEGSVSTLKIQRTERGDSAVYLCASSLASGDTEAFFGQGTRLTVV.

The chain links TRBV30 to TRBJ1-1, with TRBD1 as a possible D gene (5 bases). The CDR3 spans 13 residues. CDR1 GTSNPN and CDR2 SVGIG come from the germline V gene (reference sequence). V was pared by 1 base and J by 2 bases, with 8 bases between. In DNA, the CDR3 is TGTGCCTGGAGTGCACAGGCTAACACTGAAGCTTTCTTT. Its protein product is CAWSAQANTEAFF.

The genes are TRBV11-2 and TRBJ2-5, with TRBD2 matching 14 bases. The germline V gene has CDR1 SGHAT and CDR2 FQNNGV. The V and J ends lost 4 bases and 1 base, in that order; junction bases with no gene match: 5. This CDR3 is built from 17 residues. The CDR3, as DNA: TGTGCCAGCAGCTCCGGACTAGCGGGGGGTATCCAAGAGACCCAGTACTTC. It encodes CASSSGLAGGIQETQYF.